Following are 27 T cell receptor beta chains from one sample sequenced in a study of T cell repertoires in cytomegalovirus infection (dated by TCRdb to the late 2010s). The antigens of these receptors remain unknown. The treatment or condition label of this sample denotes: in vitro stimulation with specific CMV peptide epitopes to enrich CMV-specific T cells. Instrument on record: Illumina HiSeq 1500. Clones were called with MiXCR by TCRdb after fastp trimmed the public reads at Q25, and only in-frame beta chains were retained. Rows are combined by CDR3 protein, so each entry shows the most common genes and DNA. The sample includes some 62,000 distinct CDR3 sequences, with 20% observed a single time. Clones ranked in the top ten supply around 72% of the sample. Sequenced material: CD8+ T cells from cultured PBMCs, taken from culture after CMV antigen stimulation. These receptors were obtained from a human donor in good health (CMV status not recorded). Some clones in this sample may be carry-over from other donors' samples.

The chain carries TRBV11-2 and TRBJ2-3; 8 nucleotides align to TRBD2. Germline CDR1 and CDR2: SGHAT and FQNNGV. CDR3 size: 18 residues. J was trimmed by 0 bases and V by 0 bases; bases with no gene match: 8. In DNA form, the CDR3 reads TGTGCCAGCAGCTTAGACCCGGTAGTAGCGGGGAGCACAGATACGCAGTATTTT. Translating it yields CASSLDPVVAGSTDTQYF.

The CDR3 here is CASSPDRGLNTEAFF. The CDR3 coding sequence is TGTGCCAGCAGCCCGGACAGGGGGCTGAACACTGAAGCTTTCTTT. The rearrangement links TRBV7-6 to TRBJ1-1; 11 nucleotides match TRBD1. After removal of 5 bases from V and 0 bases from J, the junction contained 2 bases not matched to a gene. The CDR3 extends over 15 amino acids. The V gene's germline CDR1 is SGHVS and CDR2 FNYEAQ.

Points on this clonotype: A read error may account for a junction end that differs from germline. The chain combines TRBV6-5 with TRBJ1-3; D is possibly TRBD1 (6 bases). There are 12 residues in the CDR3. In germline, CDR1 is MNHEY, CDR2 SVGAGI. In nucleotides, the CDR3 is TGTGCCAGCACCCGGTTTGGGGACACCATAGATTTT. This translates into CASTRFGDTIDF.

This clonotype has a handful of counts. The rearrangement links TRBV30 to TRBJ2-1, with D perhaps matching TRBD2 (5 bases). V gave up 2 bases and J gave up 7 bases, with 21 bases separating them. This CDR3 has 16 amino acids. Per germline, CDR1 GTSNPN and CDR2 SVGIG (reference sequence). Written as DNA, the CDR3 is TGTGCCTGGAGTCGGAAGAGGGAGTTACTGGGGAATGAGCAGTTCTTC. Translating it yields CAWSRKRELLGNEQFF. Full variable domain (outside the CDR3, taken from reference TRBV30 and TRBJ2-1): SQTIHQWPATLVQPVGSPLSLECTVEGTSNPNLYWYRQAAGRGLQLLFYSVGIGQISSEVPQNLSASRPQDRQFILSSKKLLLSDSGFYLCAWSRKRELLGNEQFFGPGTRLTVL.

This clonotype has a handful of counts. This sequence joins TRBV29-1 and TRBJ2-1, with D perhaps given as TRBD1 or TRBD2 (6 bases each). Germline loops: CDR1 SQVTM, CDR2 ANQGSEA. CDR3 length: 18 residues. The ends were cut back, 3 bases at V and 0 bases at J, with 21 bases in the middle. The CDR3 reads CSVDGWKEGGASYNEQFF. The CDR3 nucleotides read TGCAGCGTTGACGGGTGGAAGGAGGGGGGCGCCTCCTACAATGAGCAGTTCTTC.

The J gene is TRBJ1-1, the V gene TRBV12-3 or TRBV12-4; 11 bases line up with TRBD1. V trimming: 7 bases; J trimming: 5 bases; junction bases outside the gene matches: 15. The CDR3 is 17 residues long. The chain's CDR3 is CASIKGGTGGPSTEAFF. DNA of the CDR3: TGTGCCAGCATCAAAGGGGGGACAGGGGGTCCAAGTACTGAAGCTTTCTTT.

In its sample, this clonotype was seen a few times. CDR3 DNA sequence: TGTGCCAGCAGCGATAGACAGGGCGAGCAGTTCTTC. Translation gives CASSDRQGEQFF. The genes are TRBV7-8 and TRBJ2-1; TRBD1 matches at 7 bases. Germline CDR1 is SGHVS and CDR2 is FQNEAQ. The CDR3 covers 12 residues. V shed 5 bases, J shed 10 bases, and the junction held 5 bases outside the gene matches. Supplemented by reference TRBV7-8 and TRBJ2-1, the full variable domain reads GAGVSQSPRYKVAKRGQDVALRCDPISGHVSLFWYQQALGQGPEFLTYFQNEAQLDKSGLPSDRFFAERPEGSVSTLKIQRTQQEDSAVYLCASSDRQGEQFFGPGTRLTVL.

This clonotype has a count of ten or more. This sequence joins TRBV7-2 and TRBJ2-5; D remains ambiguous. This CDR3 has 19 amino acids. Looked up from germline, CDR1 is SGHTA and CDR2 is FQGNSA. V lost 1 base, J lost 5 bases, and 26 bases lay in between. This chain's CDR3 is CASSLEWSGRRLPSETQYF. The CDR3 DNA follows: TGTGCCAGCAGCTTAGAGTGGTCGGGTAGAAGGTTACCTTCGGAGACCCAGTACTTC.

This chain uses TRBV28 with TRBJ2-1, with 14 bases that match TRBD2. V trimming: 5 bases; J trimming: 6 bases; junction bases outside the gene matches: 3. The CDR3 length is 15 residues. Germline V gene data show CDR1 as MDHEN and CDR2 as SYDVKM. CDR3 sequence reads: CASSLGLAGANEQFF. The CDR3 nucleotides read TGTGCCAGCAGTCTGGGACTAGCGGGGGCCAATGAGCAGTTCTTC. Full variable domain (rest looked up from reference TRBV28 and TRBJ2-1): DVKVTQSSRYLVKRTGEKVFLECVQDMDHENMFWYRQDPGLGLRLIYFSYDVKMKEKGDIPEGYSVSREKKERFSLILESASTNQTSMYLCASSLGLAGANEQFFGPGTRLTVL.

This clonotype was seen more than once but under ten times. This sequence joins TRBV27 and TRBJ1-2; D gene ambiguous. The CDR3 length is 14 residues. The germline V gene has CDR1 MNHEY and CDR2 SMNVEV (reference sequence). Trimming took 3 bases from V and 3 from J, leaving 11 bases between them. The CDR3 protein is CASSFGGQHYGYTF. The CDR3, as DNA: TGTGCCAGCAGTTTTGGAGGGCAGCACTATGGCTACACCTTC.

V usage is TRBV29-1 and J usage is TRBJ1-1, with TRBD1 identical over 7 bases. With 5 bases clipped from V and 1 base from J, the junction kept 7 bases outside the gene matches. CDR1 is SQVTM and CDR2 is ANQGSEA in the germline V gene. This CDR3 is built from 14 residues. The CDR3 sequence is CSVKGAYGNTEAFF. CDR3 coding DNA: TGCAGCGTTAAGGGGGCTTATGGGAACACTGAAGCTTTCTTT.

This chain uses TRBV10-3 with TRBJ1-3; 8 bases fit TRBD1. Germline lookup yields CDR1 ENHRY and CDR2 SYGVKD. The CDR3 has 16 residues. With 3 bases clipped from V and 3 bases from J, the junction kept 7 bases outside the gene matches. The CDR3 is CAISDSGTGRGNTIYF. DNA for the CDR3: TGTGCCATCAGTGACTCCGGGACAGGTCGTGGAAACACCATATATTTT.

This clonotype came up many times. The chain uses TRBV5-6 and TRBJ2-3; a weak D match, TRBD2 (5 bases). Trimming took off 2 bases at V and 1 base at J, with 11 bases between the two ends. The CDR3 sequence is 15 residues long. Looked up from germline, CDR1 is SGHDT and CDR2 is YYEEEE. For the CDR3, the DNA is TGTGCCAGCAGCTTAAGAGGGATCCGCACAGATACGCAGTATTTT. This sequence encodes CASSLRGIRTDTQYF.

This clonotype was picked up a small number of times. The genes are TRBV2 and TRBJ1-2; TRBD1 might be the D (5 bases). Germline values: CDR1 SNHLY, CDR2 FYNNEI. Trimming took off 8 bases at V and 5 bases at J, with 9 bases between the two ends. CDR3 length: 11 residues. DNA of the CDR3: TGTGCCAGCGTCCAGGGTTATGGCTACACCTTC. Translating it yields CASVQGYGYTF.

J is TRBJ2-5 and V is TRBV7-2, with TRBD1 matching 8 bases. V dropped 4 bases and J dropped 2; count of bases not matched to a gene: 12. The germline V gene encodes CDR1 SGHTA and CDR2 FQGNSA. The CDR3 totals 17 residues. The CDR3 coding sequence is TGTGCCAGCAGCTCGGGTTACAGGGGGTGGGAACAAGAGACCCAGTACTTC. Amino acid sequence: CASSSGYRGWEQETQYF.

This clonotype was detected only a few times. The rearrangement uses TRBV7-8 and TRBJ1-4, with D hard to call. Germline V CDR1 and CDR2: SGHVS, FQNEAQ. This CDR3 is built from 15 residues. The V end was cut by 0 bases, the J end by 0 bases, with 5 bases between. The CDR3 bases are TGTGCCAGCAGCTTAGCGGCAGCAACTAATGAAAAACTGTTTTTT. It is translated as CASSLAAATNEKLFF.

This chain joins TRBV7-2 and TRBJ1-2; 7 bases are shared with TRBD1. The J segment lost 6 bases and the V segment lost 5 bases, leaving 6 bases of the junction unmatched. Germline lookup yields CDR1 SGHTA and CDR2 FQGNSA. This CDR3 is 13 amino acids long. The CDR3 DNA is TGTGCCAGCAGCGGCCTCGGACAGGATGGCTACACCTTC. Translation gives CASSGLGQDGYTF.

This clonotype was seen many times. The J gene is TRBJ2-1, the V gene TRBV6-2 or TRBV6-3; 10 bases match TRBD2. CDR3 length: 17 amino acids. Germline V gene data show CDR1 as MNHEY and CDR2 as SVGEGT. Unmatched junction bases numbered 2, after V lost 0 bases and J lost 0 bases. CDR3 bases: TGTGCCAGCAGTTACTCTGAGCGGGGGGGCTCCTACAATGAGCAGTTCTTC. Translating it yields CASSYSERGGSYNEQFF.

The J gene is TRBJ2-5, the V gene TRBV7-9, with 8 bases matching TRBD2. This CDR3 is 16 amino acids long. V dropped 5 bases and J dropped 5; count of bases not matched to a gene: 13. In germline, CDR1 is SEHNR, CDR2 FQNEAQ (reference sequence). The chain's CDR3 is CASSPPTSAEGETQYF. In nucleotides, the CDR3 is TGTGCCAGCAGCCCGCCGACTAGCGCCGAAGGGGAGACCCAGTACTTC.

The genes are TRBV4-1 and TRBJ2-1; D may correspond to TRBD1 or TRBD2 (5 bases each). Germline CDR1 reads MGHRA; CDR2 reads YSYEKL. The CDR3 extends over 16 amino acids. V was shortened by 0 bases and J by 8 bases, with 17 bases between the two germline ends. CDR3 amino acids: CASSQEWGTEVHEQFF. CDR3 bases: TGCGCCAGCAGCCAAGAATGGGGGACGGAGGTACATGAGCAGTTCTTC.

This clonotype came up a few times. A read error may account for a junction end that differs from germline. This chain joins TRBV4-1 and TRBJ2-2, with TRBD2 matching over 11 bases. This CDR3 is built from 15 residues. Germline values: CDR1 MGHRA, CDR2 YSYEKL. For the CDR3, the DNA is TGTGCCAGCAGCCATAGCGGGGGGGCTACCGGGGAGCTGTTTTTT. It codes for CASSHSGGATGELFF.

This clonotype was picked up a small number of times. The chain has TRBV7-9 and TRBJ1-1; D possibly corresponds to TRBD1 (5 bases). Trimming removed 5 bases from V and 6 bases from J, with 10 bases in between. Germline CDR1 and CDR2: SEHNR and FQNEAQ (reference sequence). The CDR3 length is 12 residues. The CDR3, as DNA: TGTGCCAGCAGCCCCAGGGTGCCTGAAGCTTTCTTT. Protein: CASSPRVPEAFF.

This clonotype has more than one count but fewer than ten. The gene calls are TRBV7-6 and TRBJ2-1; 7 bases line up with TRBD2. Losses at the gene ends were 3 bases for V and 2 bases for J; bases not matched to a gene: 4. The CDR3 runs 15 residues. Germline CDR1 is SGHVS and CDR2 is FNYEAQ. CDR3 sequence: CASSLGGDTYNEQFF. CDR3 coding DNA: TGTGCCAGCAGCTTGGGGGGGGATACCTACAATGAGCAGTTCTTC.

The chain has TRBV29-1 and TRBJ1-2; D unclear. The V gene's germline CDR1 is SQVTM and CDR2 ANQGSEA. The CDR3 is 10 residues long. Trimming removed 5 bases at V and 3 bases at J, with 4 bases between. CDR3 region: CSVPDYGYTF. The CDR3 DNA reads TGCAGCGTTCCTGACTATGGCTACACCTTC. Full variable domain (remainder filled in from reference TRBV29-1 and TRBJ1-2): SAVISQKPSRDICQRGTSLTIQCQVDSQVTMMFWYRQQPGQSLTLIATANQGSEATYESGFVIDKFPISRPNLTFSTLTVSNMSPEDSSIYLCSVPDYGYTFGSGTRLTVV.

This clonotype was found many times. The chain employs TRBV6-2 or TRBV6-3 and TRBJ2-5; D is uncertain. Between the trimmed V and J ends, which lost 0 bases and 3 bases, there was a span of 8 bases. CDR3 length: 14 residues. Per germline, CDR1 MNHEY and CDR2 SVGEGT. As DNA, the CDR3 is TGTGCCAGCAGTTACTCGATATGGGAAGAGACCCAGTACTTC. It specifies CASSYSIWEETQYF.

The chain carries TRBV7-9 and TRBJ1-5, with D unresolved. V was shortened by 5 bases and J by 5 bases, with 25 bases between the two germline ends. Germline V gene data show CDR1 as SEHNR and CDR2 as FQNEAQ (reference sequence). The CDR3 is 18 residues long. DNA for the CDR3: TGTGCCAGCAGCGACTCGACCTTTAAAACTGGGGTCGATCAGCCCCAGCATTTT. It translates to CASSDSTFKTGVDQPQHF.

The sample holds a few counts of this clonotype. A read error may produce the germline difference seen at one junction end. The chain has TRBV7-6 and TRBJ1-1; D is ambiguous. Per the germline V gene, CDR1 is SGHVS and CDR2 is FNYEAQ. The CDR3 extends over 13 amino acids. Written as DNA, the CDR3 is TGTGCTAGCAGCTTTAGGGCGAACACTGAAGCTTTCTTT. As protein: CASSFRANTEAFF. Variable domain in full (rest from reference TRBV7-6 and TRBJ1-1): GAGVSQSPRYKVTKRGQDVALRCDPISGHVSLYWYRQALGQGPEFLTYFNYEAQQDKSGLPNDRFSAERPEGSISTLTIQRTEQRDSAMYRCASSFRANTEAFFGQGTRLTVV.